Listed here are 10 T cell receptor beta chains from one sample, sequenced in a study of blood T cell repertoires in COVID-19. The protocol was immunoSEQ multiplex PCR, while the TCRdb copy is restricted to in-frame clones and leaves out a portion. The table records nearly 70,000 clones, roughly 85% of them present only once. The sequencing sample was made of peripheral blood. Receptors were obtained from a woman of 80 years or more with acute or convalescent COVID-19.

The chain has TRBV24-1 and TRBJ2-1; the match to TRBD1 covers 10 bases. V shed 3 bases and J 5 bases; nucleotides not matched to a gene: 6. This CDR3 has 16 residues. Germline V gene sequence: CDR1 KGHDR, CDR2 SFDVKD. CDR3 protein: CATSDPTGGAHNEQFF. CDR3 DNA: TGTGCCACCAGTGATCCGACAGGGGGCGCGCACAATGAGCAGTTCTTC.

This clone was seen more than once but under ten times. The chain recombines TRBV12-3 or TRBV12-4 with TRBJ2-2, with D unclear. The CDR3 covers 13 residues. Trimming removed 7 bases from V and 1 base from J, with 7 bases in between. CDR3 sequence (DNA): TGTGCCAGCACCCTAGGGAACACCGGGGAGCTGTTTTTT. Translated, it gives CASTLGNTGELFF.

This chain uses TRBV7-9 with TRBJ1-3; D is ambiguous. V lost 0 bases and J 2 bases, leaving 8 bases between the germline ends. This CDR3 comprises 15 residues. Germline V CDR1 and CDR2: SEHNR, FQNEAQ (reference sequence). The chain's CDR3 is CASSLAGGTGNTIYF. CDR3 sequence (DNA): TGTGCCAGCAGCTTAGCTGGCGGGACTGGAAACACCATATATTTT.

The V gene is TRBV10-1, the J gene TRBJ1-1; D uncertain. Germline V gives CDR1 WNHNN, CDR2 SYGVQD (reference sequence). V shed 4 bases and J shed 3 bases, with 9 bases lying between them. The CDR3 sequence is 13 residues long. The DNA of the CDR3 is TGCGCCAGCAGTGGGGTGCAGGACACTGAAGCTTTCTTT. This translates into CASSGVQDTEAFF.

The chain links TRBV5-4 to TRBJ1-2; 7 bases are shared with TRBD1. The germline V gene encodes CDR1 SGHNT and CDR2 YYREEE (reference sequence). V gave up 4 bases and J gave up 4 bases; unmatched junction bases: 7. The CDR3 is 14 residues long. The CDR3 nucleotides read TGTGCCAGCAGCCCCCGGGAGGGGGCCTATGGCTACACCTTC. It yields the protein CASSPREGAYGYTF.

The J gene is TRBJ2-4, the V gene TRBV18, with D perhaps TRBD1 (6 bases). V gave up 4 bases and J gave up 8 bases, with 9 bases separating them. CDR1 and CDR2 from the germline V gene are KGHSH and LQKENI. The length of the CDR3 is 12 residues. For the CDR3, the DNA is TGTGCCAGCTCACACAAGGGGGACATTCAGTACTTC. Residues: CASSHKGDIQYF.

In this sample, this clone turned up a few times. This chain links TRBV6-1 with TRBJ1-6; D is perhaps TRBD1 (5 bases). Between the trimmed V and J ends, which lost 2 bases and 5 bases, there was a span of 16 bases. This CDR3 contains 17 residues. Germline assignment: CDR1 MNHNS and CDR2 SASEGT. The chain's CDR3 is CASSERAGRVNNSPLHF. Written as DNA, the CDR3 is TGTGCCAGCAGTGAAAGAGCAGGGAGGGTCAATAATTCACCCCTCCACTTT.

V gene TRBV6-5 combines with J gene TRBJ2-1; TRBD1 might be the D (7 bases). The CDR3 length is 16 residues. Trimming removed 2 bases at V and 7 bases at J, with 18 bases between. Germline V gives CDR1 MNHEY, CDR2 SVGAGI. The CDR3 reads CASSYRSRGEANEQFF. The CDR3, as DNA: TGTGCCAGCAGTTACCGTAGCAGGGGGGAAGCAAATGAGCAGTTCTTC.

This clone came up a few times. This chain joins TRBV10-3 and TRBJ2-3; 9 bases map to TRBD2. The V gene end was trimmed by 4 bases and the J gene end by 5 bases; junction bases not matched to a gene: 7. The CDR3 is 15 residues long. CDR1 is ENHRY and CDR2 is SYGVKD in the germline V gene. The CDR3 protein is CAISAAGGHGDTQYF. CDR3 in DNA: TGTGCCATCAGTGCGGCGGGGGGGCATGGAGATACGCAGTATTTT.

This CDR3 is CASSLANRGWETQYF. CDR3 nucleotides: TGTGCCAGCAGCTTGGCCAACAGGGGGTGGGAGACCCAGTACTTC. The chain couples TRBV5-5 to TRBJ2-5; 8 positions match TRBD1. This CDR3 contains 15 residues. The ends lost 0 bases at V and 5 bases at J; junction bases unmatched: 6. Looked up from germline, CDR1 is SGHKS and CDR2 is YYEKEE (reference sequence). Full variable domain (outside the CDR3, taken from reference TRBV5-5 and TRBJ2-5): DAGVTQSPTHLIKTRGQQVTLRCSPISGHKSVSWYQQVLGQGPQFIFQYYEKEERGRGNFPDRFSARQFPNYSSELNVNALLLGDSALYLCASSLANRGWETQYFGPGTRLLVL.